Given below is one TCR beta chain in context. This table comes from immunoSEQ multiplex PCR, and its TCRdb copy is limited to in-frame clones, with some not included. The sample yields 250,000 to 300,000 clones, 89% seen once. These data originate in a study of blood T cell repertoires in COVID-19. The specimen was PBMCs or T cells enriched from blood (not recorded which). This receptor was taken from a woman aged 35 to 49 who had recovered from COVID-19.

CDR3 in DNA: TGTGCCAGCAGTTCAAGAGGGAACACTGAAGCTTTCTTT. Translating it yields CASSSRGNTEAFF. The chain is built from TRBV9 and TRBJ1-1, with D unresolved. V was clipped by 5 bases and J by 1 base, with 9 bases between them. Germline-derived CDR1 and CDR2 are SGDLS and YYNGEE. The CDR3 totals 13 residues.